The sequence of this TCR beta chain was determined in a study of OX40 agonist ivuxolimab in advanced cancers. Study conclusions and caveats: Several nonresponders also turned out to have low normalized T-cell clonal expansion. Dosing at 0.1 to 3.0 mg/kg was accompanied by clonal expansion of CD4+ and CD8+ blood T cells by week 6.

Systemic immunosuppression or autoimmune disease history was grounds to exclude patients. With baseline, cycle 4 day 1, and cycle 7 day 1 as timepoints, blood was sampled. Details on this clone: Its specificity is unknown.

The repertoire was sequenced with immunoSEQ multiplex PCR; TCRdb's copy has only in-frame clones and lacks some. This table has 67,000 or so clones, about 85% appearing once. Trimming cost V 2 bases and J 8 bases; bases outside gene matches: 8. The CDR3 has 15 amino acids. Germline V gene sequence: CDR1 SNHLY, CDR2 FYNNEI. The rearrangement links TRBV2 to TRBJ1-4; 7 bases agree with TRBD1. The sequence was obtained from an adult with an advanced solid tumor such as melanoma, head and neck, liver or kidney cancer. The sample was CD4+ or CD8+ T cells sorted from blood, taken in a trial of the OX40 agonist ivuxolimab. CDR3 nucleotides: TGTGCCAGCAGTGAACTCCAGGGGGGAGGGGAAAAACTGTTTTTT. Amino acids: CASSELQGGGEKLFF.